Listed below are T cell receptor beta chains from one sample, sequenced in a study of read filtering for tumor transcriptome and immune sequencing. TCRdb recomputed calls from the reads with MiXCR, one row per CDR3 protein. The sample contains about 10,000 distinct CDR3 sequences, roughly 15% of which appear only once. Sequencing input: a population of CD138-negative cells sorted from bone marrow. Receptors were obtained from a donor aged 40 or older with multiple myeloma. The CDR3 runs from the conserved cysteine through the conserved F or W. Each record gives: D gene, J gene, clone size, V gene, CDR3 DNA, CDR3 protein. A D gene is named only where the DNA matches it firmly. Only part of the rows carry a size: once, few, many, or a class if the clone is expanded.

-	TRBJ2-5	many	TRBV20-1	TGCAGTGCTAGAGGACCGGGGCGGGAGACCCAGTACTTC	CSARGPGRETQYF
TRBD1	TRBJ2-6	many	TRBV6-2/TRBV6-3	TGTGCCAGCAGTCCGGGACAGGGGCGATACGGGGCCAACGTCCTGACTTTC	CASSPGQGRYGANVLTF
-	TRBJ2-6	many	TRBV20-1	TGCAGTGCTAGGTCGGGGAGCTCTGGGGCCAACGTCCTGACTTTC	CSARSGSSGANVLTF
-	TRBJ2-6	many	TRBV7-6	TGTGCCAGCAGCTTAGCTGGAGGCTCTGGGGCCAACGTCCTGACTTTC	CASSLAGGSGANVLTF
TRBD2	TRBJ2-3	many	TRBV5-4	TGTGCCAGCAGCCCCGGACGCTCGGCGGGAGGGAGAGGGACAGATACGCAGTATTTT	CASSPGRSAGGRGTDTQYF
TRBD1	TRBJ1-5	many	TRBV6-5	TGTGCCAGCAGTCTTACAGGGGATAGCAATCAGCCCCAGCATTTT	CASSLTGDSNQPQHF
-	TRBJ2-7	many	TRBV6-6	TGTGCCAGCAGGACGGGGAAGACAAACGAGCAGTACTTC	CASRTGKTNEQYF
-	TRBJ1-1	-	TRBV30	TGTGCCTGGGAACTCAGGGGTACTGAAGCCTTCTTT	CAWELRGTEAFF
TRBD1	TRBJ2-7	many	TRBV28	TGTGCCAGCAGTTCGAATATTGCCGAGAGGGACAGGGTGCCCTACGAGCAGTACTTC	CASSSNIAERDRVPYEQYF
TRBD1	TRBJ2-1	medium-sized	TRBV11-2	TGTGCCAGCAGCCTCTACAGGGGAAATGAGCAGTTCTTC	CASSLYRGNEQFF
TRBD1	TRBJ2-5	many	TRBV23-1	TGCGCCAGCAGTCAAATGAGGGACAGGGAGTCGGAGACCCAGTACTTC	CASSQMRDRESETQYF
TRBD2	TRBJ2-1	-	TRBV9	TGTGACAGCAGCCATGATTCGTTGGGAGGGAGCTTCTACAAGGAGCAGTTCTTC	CDSSHDSLGGSFYKEQFF
TRBD1	TRBJ1-2	many	TRBV6-1	TGTGCCAGCAGTGAAGCAGGGACAGGGGGCTATGGCTACACCTTC	CASSEAGTGGYGYTF
TRBD1	TRBJ2-7	-	TRBV29-1	TGCGGCGTTGAGTCAAGGGGCAGGGGGAGTCTAAGGTACGAGCAGTACTTC	CGVESRGRGSLRYEQYF
-	TRBJ2-1	medium-sized	TRBV28	TGTGCCAGCAGTGAAGGGCGTAATGAGCAGTTCTTC	CASSEGRNEQFF
-	TRBJ1-1	-	TRBV12-3/TRBV12-4	TGTGCCAGCAGTTTAGGGAACACTGAAGCTATCTTT	CASSLGNTEAIF
TRBD2	TRBJ2-1	medium-sized	TRBV20-1	TGCAGTGCCTTCGGACTAGCGGGAGGTAATGAGCAGTTCTTC	CSAFGLAGGNEQFF
-	TRBJ2-3	-	TRBV7-3	TGTGCCAGCAGCTTAACCGGGGCAGGCATGATAGATACGCAGTATTTT	CASSLTGAGMIDTQYF
-	TRBJ2-2	-	TRBV28	TGTGCCAGCAGGAGTGACGCAACCGGGGAGCTGTTTTTT	CASRSDATGELFF
-	TRBJ1-1	many	TRBV5-1	TGCGCCAGCAGCTTGGGGGGGGGTGGACTTACTGAAGCTTTCTTT	CASSLGGGGLTEAFF
-	TRBJ2-1	-	TRBV30	TGTGCCTGGAGTGGGGGACTCTCCTACAATGAGCAGTTCTTC	CAWSGGLSYNEQFF
TRBD2	TRBJ2-3	many	TRBV12-3/TRBV12-4	TGTGCCAGCAAAAGGACTAGCGGGGGGGCAGGAGATACGCAGTATTTT	CASKRTSGGAGDTQYF
-	TRBJ1-3	many	TRBV12-3/TRBV12-4	TGTGCCAGCAGTATTCGGACTTACGGCTCTGGAAACACCATATATTTT	CASSIRTYGSGNTIYF
TRBD2	TRBJ2-1	medium-sized	TRBV7-9	TGTGCCAGCAGCCTCCCTAGCGGGGGGGCCCCGTCGGAGCAGTTCTTC	CASSLPSGGAPSEQFF
-	TRBJ1-5	-	TRBV6-6	TGTGACACGAGCACCGAATCTAATCAGCCCCAGCATTTT	CDTSTESNQPQHF
-	TRBJ1-6	many	TRBV14	TGTGCCAGCAGCCAAGATCCCCTCTACTTT	CASSQDPLYF
TRBD2	TRBJ2-3	many	TRBV19	TGTGCCAGCAGAACTAGCGGGAGCGCAGATACGCAGTATTTT	CASRTSGSADTQYF
TRBD2	TRBJ2-1	medium-sized	TRBV2	TGTGCCAGCAAGGAGACTAGCGGTGTCAATGAGCAGTTCTTC	CASKETSGVNEQFF
-	TRBJ2-3	many	TRBV20-1	TGCAGTGCTAGACCGAGCGCAGATACGCAGTATTTT	CSARPSADTQYF
TRBD2	TRBJ2-3	many	TRBV5-1	TGCGCCAGCAGCCTTAGCGGGAGGAACCCAGATACGCAGTATTTT	CASSLSGRNPDTQYF
-	TRBJ2-3	-	TRBV7-3	TGTGCCAGCAGCCGTGATTCTAGCACAGATACGCAGTATTTT	CASSRDSSTDTQYF
TRBD2	TRBJ2-1	medium-sized	TRBV4-2	TGTGCCAGCAGCCAAGTTTTAGCGGGGGGGCGTTACAATGAGCAGTTCTTC	CASSQVLAGGRYNEQFF
-	TRBJ1-1	medium-sized	TRBV20-1	TGCAGTGCTACCCTAACCGGGGGCTTCACTGAAGCTTTCTTT	CSATLTGGFTEAFF
-	TRBJ1-1	many	TRBV6-1	TGTGCCAGCAGGGGGGGGGGCAGGACTGAAGCTTTCTTT	CASRGGGRTEAFF
TRBD1	TRBJ2-6	many	TRBV4-2	TGTGCCAGCAGCCAAGATGACAGGGCCGGGGCCAACGTCCTGACTTTC	CASSQDDRAGANVLTF
-	TRBJ2-1	-	TRBV20-1	TGCAGTGCTGCTCACGGGACTCGGGACAATAAGCAGTTCTTC	CSAAHGTRDNKQFF
-	TRBJ2-3	many	TRBV6-2/TRBV6-3	TGTGCCAGCAGTTACTCCCCCGACGAGCTCACAGATACGCAGTATTTT	CASSYSPDELTDTQYF
TRBD1	TRBJ1-2	many	TRBV5-1	TGCGCCAGCAGCTTGGAGGGACAGAGCTATGGCTACACCTTC	CASSLEGQSYGYTF